The 24 T cell receptor beta chains in this list originate from one sample, sequenced in a study of T cell responses to AZD1222 COVID-19 vaccine (dated by TCRdb to the early 2020s). The method was the immunoSEQ multiplex PCR assay. TCRdb's version of the immuneACCESS table is confined to in-frame rearrangements and falls short of the full clone set. An unresolved V gene accounts for under half of the shortfall where checked; the remainder is of unknown origin. The sample table records 120,000 to 150,000 clones; about 90% of these occur just once. The ten largest make up 3.8% of the sample. The time point label of this sample denotes: about 28 days (+/-7) after the second vaccine dose. Sequencing was performed on peripheral blood, taken 28 days after the second AZD1222 dose. The source of these receptors is an adult who received the AZD1222 COVID-19 vaccine.

The chain employs TRBV11-2 and TRBJ1-2; 7 bases map to TRBD1. The V gene's germline CDR1 is SGHAT and CDR2 FQNNGV. The junction had 12 bases not matched to a gene; V was cut back by 5 bases and J by 6 bases. The CDR3 sequence is 15 residues long. The CDR3 here is CASSPVDRPKDGYTF. DNA of the CDR3: TGTGCCAGCAGCCCCGTGGACAGGCCTAAGGATGGCTACACCTTC.

Worth noting for this clone: One end of the junction is discordant with germline, which a read error may explain. The V call is TRBV19, the J call TRBJ1-2; D uncertain. CDR3 length equals 14 residues. Germline values: CDR1 LNHDA, CDR2 SQIVND (reference sequence). The CDR3 DNA follows: TGTGCCAGTAGTGTAGACTCGGGCGCCTATGGCTACACCTTC. Translated: CASSVDSGAYGYTF.

The chain carries TRBV30 and TRBJ1-2, with 7 bases that match TRBD1. Germline V gene lookup returns CDR1 GTSNPN and CDR2 SVGIG (reference sequence). The V and J ends lost 7 bases and 8 bases, in that order; junction bases with no gene match: 10. The CDR3 runs to 12 residues. CDR3 coding DNA: TGTGCCTCAATGACAGGGATGAGGGGCTACACCTTC. Protein sequence: CASMTGMRGYTF.

The rearrangement uses TRBV3-1 (or the pseudogene TRBV3-2) and TRBJ1-1, with D tentatively TRBD1 (5 bases). The V gene's germline CDR1 is LGHDT and CDR2 YNNKEL (reference sequence). The CDR3 length is 13 residues. V was trimmed by 2 bases and J by 4 bases, leaving 8 bases between them. The CDR3 sequence is CASSQTDSTEAFF. Here the CDR3 DNA reads TGTGCCAGCAGCCAAACAGACAGCACTGAAGCTTTCTTT.

The chain is built from TRBV25-1 and TRBJ1-6, with a tentative D call TRBD1 (5 bases). Germline CDR1 reads MGHDK; CDR2 reads SYGVNS. V was cut by 4 bases and J by 0 bases, with 13 bases left in between. The CDR3 totals 17 residues. The chain's CDR3 is CASSGQQGSSYNSPLHF. In DNA form, the CDR3 reads TGTGCCAGCAGTGGCCAGCAGGGAAGCTCCTATAATTCACCCCTCCACTTT. Full variable domain (rest looked up from reference TRBV25-1 and TRBJ1-6): EADIYQTPRYLVIGTGKKITLECSQTMGHDKMYWYQQDPGMELHLIHYSYGVNSTEKGDLSSESTVSRIRTEHFPLTLESARPSHTSQYLCASSGQQGSSYNSPLHFGNGTRLTVT.

V gene TRBV24-1 combines with J gene TRBJ2-1; no clear D. From germline, CDR1 is KGHDR and CDR2 SFDVKD. The CDR3 has 17 amino acids. The ends were cut back, 4 bases at V and 7 bases at J, with 22 bases in the middle. The CDR3 DNA follows: TGTGCCACCAGTGACCGAAGGGCCCCCCTAAAAAGTAATGAGCAGTTCTTC. Translated: CATSDRRAPLKSNEQFF.

The V call is TRBV6-2 or TRBV6-3, the J call TRBJ1-2; no clear D. This CDR3 contains 13 residues. CDR1 and CDR2 from the germline V gene are MNHEY and SVGEGT. Trimming removed 2 bases from V and 2 bases from J, with 6 bases in between. In nucleotides, the CDR3 is TGTGCCAGCAGTTACGCTGGAAACTATGGCTACACCTTC. This gives the protein CASSYAGNYGYTF.

The genes are TRBV18 and TRBJ2-1, with 9 positions matching TRBD2. The CDR3 has 15 residues. Germline V gives CDR1 KGHSH, CDR2 LQKENI. With 3 bases clipped from V and 4 bases from J, the junction kept 4 bases outside the gene matches. The CDR3 bases are TGTGCCAGCTCACCTGTAGCGGGAGATTACAATGAGCAGTTCTTC. This codes for CASSPVAGDYNEQFF.

The J gene is TRBJ2-7, the V gene TRBV18; D unclear. V was clipped by 0 bases and J by 4 bases, with 10 bases between them. In germline, CDR1 is KGHSH, CDR2 LQKENI. The CDR3 sequence is 14 residues long. Here the CDR3 reads CASSPPVAPYEQYF. As DNA, the CDR3 is TGTGCCAGCTCACCACCCGTGGCTCCTTACGAGCAGTACTTC.

The chain employs TRBV6-2 or TRBV6-3 and TRBJ2-1; unclear D gene. The ends were cut back, 5 bases at V and 4 bases at J, with 9 bases in the middle. Germline V gene lookup returns CDR1 MNHEY and CDR2 SVGEGT. The CDR3 has 13 amino acids. CDR3 nucleotide sequence: TGTGCCAGCAGTCCCTTGCAGTACAATGAGCAGTTCTTC. Translation: CASSPLQYNEQFF.

The rearrangement uses TRBV21-1 and TRBJ1-5. TRBV21-1 is a pseudogene locus. The CDR3 loop spans 20 amino acids. The CDR3 bases are TGTGCCAGCAGCAACTCGTTAGGACTACTCTTTCTTTATAGCAATCAGCCCCAGCATTTT. It specifies CASSNSLGLLFLYSNQPQHF.

J is TRBJ2-7 and V is TRBV7-2, with TRBD2 matching over 11 bases. The CDR3 contains 14 residues. Trimming removed 6 bases from V and 1 base from J; junction bases left unmatched: 2. Germline assignment: CDR1 SGHTA and CDR2 FQGNSA. This chain's CDR3 is CASRGLAASYEQYF. CDR3 sequence (DNA): TGTGCCAGCAGGGGACTAGCGGCGTCCTACGAGCAGTACTTC.

This CDR3 is CASSQESRPNYGYTF. CDR3 bases: TGTGCCAGCAGCCAAGAAAGTAGGCCCAACTATGGCTACACCTTC. The chain links TRBV3-1 (or the pseudogene TRBV3-2) to TRBJ1-2, with unresolved D. The V and J ends lost 0 bases and 2 bases respectively, with 10 bases between them. The CDR3 spans 15 residues. Germline V CDR1 and CDR2: LGHDT, YNNKEL (reference sequence).

This clone appeared once. This chain links TRBV7-9 with TRBJ1-4; no reliable D call. V was cut by 4 bases and J by 0 bases, with 12 bases left in between. CDR3 length: 16 amino acids. Germline V lookup: CDR1 SEHNR, CDR2 FQNEAQ (reference sequence). DNA for the CDR3: TGTGCCAGCAGCTCTATAGACTTTGCAACTAATGAAAAACTGTTTTTT. It specifies CASSSIDFATNEKLFF.

The chain carries TRBV11-1 and TRBJ1-5, with no clear D. Germline values: CDR1 SGHAT, CDR2 FQDESV (reference sequence). The CDR3 has 13 amino acids. The V gene lost 3 bases and the J gene lost 3 bases, with 6 bases spanning the gap. CDR3 residues: CASSLEVNQPQHF. In nucleotides, the CDR3 is TGTGCCAGCAGCTTGGAGGTCAATCAGCCCCAGCATTTT.

CDR3 coding DNA: TGTGCCAGTAGTACCGGACTGTCAGAGACCCAGTACTTC. This translates into CASSTGLSETQYF. This chain links TRBV19 with TRBJ2-5, with a possible D match to TRBD2 (5 bases). Trimming took 4 bases from V and 4 from J, leaving 10 bases between them. The length of the CDR3 is 13 residues. The germline CDR1 and CDR2 sequences are LNHDA and SQIVND (reference sequence).

V gene TRBV5-1 combines with J gene TRBJ2-3; 10 nucleotides align to TRBD1. CDR3 length: 15 residues. CDR1 SGHRS and CDR2 YFSETQ come from the germline V gene. V was clipped by 2 bases and J by 3 bases; unmatched bases: 3. CDR3 residues: CASSFRDRGTDTQYF. The CDR3 DNA reads as TGCGCCAGCAGCTTTAGGGACAGGGGAACAGATACGCAGTATTTT. Supplemented by reference TRBV5-1 and TRBJ2-3, the full variable domain reads KAGVTQTPRYLIKTRGQQVTLSCSPISGHRSVSWYQQTPGQGLQFLFEYFSETQRNKGNFPGRFSGRQFSNSRSEMNVSTLELGDSALYLCASSFRDRGTDTQYFGPGTRLTVL.

The chain employs TRBV7-3 and TRBJ2-5; tentatively, D is TRBD1 (6 bases). The germline CDR1 and CDR2 sequences are SGHTA and FQGTGA. The CDR3 spans 15 residues. The germline V and J ends were trimmed by 5 bases and 3 bases, with 16 bases remaining between them. The CDR3 sequence is CASSPSGGREETQYF. The CDR3 nucleotides are TGTGCCAGCAGCCCAAGTGGGGGCAGGGAAGAGACCCAGTACTTC.

The CDR3 sequence: CATKGGTRRDEQFF. DNA of the CDR3: TGTGCCACTAAGGGGGGGACAAGGAGGGATGAGCAGTTCTTC. The rearrangement links TRBV19 to TRBJ2-1; TRBD2 might be the D (7 bases). The CDR3 is 14 amino acids. V was trimmed by 10 bases and J by 8 bases, leaving 21 bases between them. The germline CDR1 and CDR2 sequences are LNHDA and SQIVND (reference sequence).

In regard to this clone: In the same sample, other DNA sequences code for this CDR3. The chain combines TRBV18 with TRBJ2-5, with D hard to call. The germline V gene has CDR1 KGHSH and CDR2 LQKENI. Trimming stripped 1 base from V and 1 base from J, with 1 base between. This CDR3 is 12 amino acids long. CDR3 region: CASSPRQETQYF. The CDR3 DNA sequence: TGTGCCAGCTCACCACGCCAAGAGACCCAGTACTTC.

The chain is built from TRBV6-5 and TRBJ2-1; 8 nucleotides align to TRBD2. The ends lost 1 base at V and 9 bases at J; junction bases unmatched: 2. Germline-derived CDR1 and CDR2 are MNHEY and SVGAGI. The CDR3 contains 13 residues. In DNA, the CDR3 is TGTGCCAGCAGTTACTTGACTAGCGCTGAGCAGTTCTTC. Amino acids: CASSYLTSAEQFF.

The rearrangement links TRBV6-5 to TRBJ2-7, with no clear D. Germline assignment: CDR1 MNHEY and CDR2 SVGAGI. This CDR3 has 13 residues. Trimming left V 2 bases short and J 7 bases short, with 12 bases between. The CDR3 protein is CASSYGGPKEQYF. The DNA of the CDR3 is TGTGCCAGCAGTTACGGCGGCCCCAAGGAGCAGTACTTC.

The rearrangement links TRBV11-2 to TRBJ1-1; 8 nucleotides match TRBD1. Germline CDR1 SGHAT, CDR2 FQNNGV. The CDR3 covers 17 residues. Trimming took 5 bases from V and 2 from J; bases not matched to a gene: 13. DNA for the CDR3: TGTGCCAGCAGCCGCCTTGTGGACAGGGTCGTAAACACTGAAGCTTTCTTT. It specifies CASSRLVDRVVNTEAFF.

The V gene is TRBV4-3, the J gene TRBJ2-7; the D gene is possibly TRBD2 (6 bases). This CDR3 has 15 amino acids. V was cut by 0 bases and J by 5 bases, with 14 bases left in between. In germline, CDR1 is LGHNA, CDR2 YSLEER. The CDR3 DNA is TGCGCCAGCAGCCAAGATTATGGGGGGATGGACGAGCAGTACTTC. Its translation is CASSQDYGGMDEQYF.